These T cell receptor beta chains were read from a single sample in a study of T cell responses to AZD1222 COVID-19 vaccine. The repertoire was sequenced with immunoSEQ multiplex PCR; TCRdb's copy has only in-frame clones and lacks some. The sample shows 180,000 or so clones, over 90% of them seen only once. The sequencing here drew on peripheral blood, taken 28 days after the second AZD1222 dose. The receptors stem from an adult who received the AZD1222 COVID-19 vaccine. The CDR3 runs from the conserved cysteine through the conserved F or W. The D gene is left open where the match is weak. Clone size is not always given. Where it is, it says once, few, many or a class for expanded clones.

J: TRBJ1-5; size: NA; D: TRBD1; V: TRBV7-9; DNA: TGTGCCAGCAGCCGGGACAGCTATAGCAATCAGCCCCAGCATTTT; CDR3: CASSRDSYSNQPQHF
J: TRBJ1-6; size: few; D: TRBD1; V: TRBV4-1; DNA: TGCGCCAGCAGCCAAGTTGAGACAGGGGACTATAATAATTCACCCCTCCACTTT; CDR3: CASSQVETGDYNNSPLHF
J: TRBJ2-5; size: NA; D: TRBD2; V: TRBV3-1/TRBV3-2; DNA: TGTGCCAGCAGCCCGCGTTCTAGCGGGAGTTCTGAGACCCAGTACTTC; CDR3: CASSPRSSGSSETQYF
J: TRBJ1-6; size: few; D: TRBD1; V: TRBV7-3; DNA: TGTGCCAGCAGCTCCGGTAGACAGGGGGCAAATTCACCCCTCCACTTT; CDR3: CASSSGRQGANSPLHF
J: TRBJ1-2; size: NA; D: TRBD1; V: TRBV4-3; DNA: TGCGCCAGCAGCCTCGACATGGACAGGGACTATGGCTACACCTTC; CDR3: CASSLDMDRDYGYTF
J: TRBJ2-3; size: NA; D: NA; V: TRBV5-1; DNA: TGCGCCAGCAGCGATCAGGGATCAGATACGCAGTATTTT; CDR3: CASSDQGSDTQYF
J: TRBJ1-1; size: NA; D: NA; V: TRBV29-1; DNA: TGCAGCGTTGGCTCTGGACAGTTGAACACTGAAGCTTTCTTT; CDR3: CSVGSGQLNTEAFF
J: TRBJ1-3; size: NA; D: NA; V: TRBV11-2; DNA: TGTGCCAGCAGCTTAGTCGGAGTGGCTGGAAACACCATATATTTT; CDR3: CASSLVGVAGNTIYF
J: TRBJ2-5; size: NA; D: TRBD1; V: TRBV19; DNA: TGTGCCAGTAAGACAGGGGGCGCGGGGTCCCAAGAGACCCAGTACTTC; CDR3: CASKTGGAGSQETQYF
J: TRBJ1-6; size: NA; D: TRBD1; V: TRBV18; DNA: TGTGCCAGCTCCCGCACCGGGACAGGCGGGAATTCACCCCTCCACTTT; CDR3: CASSRTGTGGNSPLHF
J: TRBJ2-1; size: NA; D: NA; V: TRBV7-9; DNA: TGTGCCAGCAGCCCCCAGCAGGGGCCCCCGCGTGGGTTCTTC; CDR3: CASSPQQGPPRGFF
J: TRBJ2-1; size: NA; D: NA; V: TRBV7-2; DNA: TGTGCCAGCAGCTTAGTCGCAGGGGCCTACAATGAGCAGTTCTTC; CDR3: CASSLVAGAYNEQFF
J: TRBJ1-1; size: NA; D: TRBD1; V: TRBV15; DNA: TGTGCCACCAGCAGAGGACAGGGGTGGACTGAAGCTTTCTTT; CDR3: CATSRGQGWTEAFF
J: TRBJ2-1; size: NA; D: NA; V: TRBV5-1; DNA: TGCGCCAGCAGCTTTCTGGGGGGAAGTGAGCAGTTCTTC; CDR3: CASSFLGGSEQFF
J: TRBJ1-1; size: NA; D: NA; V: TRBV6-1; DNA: TGTGCCAGCAGTGAAACGGACGACTTATTAATGAACACTGAAGCTTTCTTT; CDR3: CASSETDDLLMNTEAFF
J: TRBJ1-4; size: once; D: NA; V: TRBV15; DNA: TGTGCCACCAGCAGGGGGGGACCTAATGAAAAACTGTTTTTT; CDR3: CATSRGGPNEKLFF
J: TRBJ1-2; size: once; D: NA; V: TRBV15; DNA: TGTGCCACCAGCAGAGATCTGGCAGAAGACTATGGCTACACCTTC; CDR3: CATSRDLAEDYGYTF